This TCR beta chain is from a study of identical twins. Study results and limitations: Out-of-frame alpha sequences common to twins were enriched for low generation probability. Fewer insertions marked abundant cord blood beta clonotypes; young adult naive trended weakly, memory not at all.

A word on this clonotype: What it binds is unknown.

cDNA carried unique molecular identifiers, and a universal primer site was added by template switching. MiXCR was run by TCRdb on the 5' RACE reads, yielding one entry per CDR3 protein. The sample holds 450,000 or so distinct CDR3 sequences; approximately 14% are singletons and the top ten take 0.52%. Only healthy Caucasians were enrolled as donors. Germline CDR1 is KGHDR and CDR2 is SFDVKD. This CDR3 comprises 17 residues. The J segment lost 4 bases and the V segment lost 1 base, leaving 7 bases of the junction unmatched. The sample was also reused in another study, on yellow fever vaccine responses in identical twins.

This sequence was found in a woman between 18 and 29 years old in good health. Specimen: CD4+ T cells sorted from blood. The rearrangement joins TRBV24-1 to TRBJ2-1; 9 nucleotides agree with TRBD2. This CDR3 is CATSDFSPSGTYNEQFF. The CDR3, as DNA: TGTGCCACCAGTGATTTTTCTCCTAGCGGGACTTACAATGAGCAGTTCTTC.